This TCR beta chain was captured in a study of T cells expressing NK-cell markers. TCRdb processed the 5' RACE reads again and assigns one entry to each CDR3 protein, with no DNA. This sample lists 200,000 to 300,000 distinct CDR3 sequences; its ten largest clones have 4% to 4.5%. Germline V gives CDR1 SGHRS, CDR2 YFSETQ. The CDR3 contains 13 residues. Study results and limitations: These same clonotypes (in a handful of donors) also led the CD3+CD56-NKG2C+ fraction.

Notes on this clonotype: The antigen is not known.

What was sequenced was blood T cells: a sorted CD56 or NKG2C T cell subset, CD4+ or CD8+ T cells, or bulk PBMC T cells (not recorded which). The receptor was isolated from a woman aged 18 to 75 in good health. The chain combines TRBV5-1 with TRBJ2-5; TCRdb's D call, TRBD2, is unchecked because there is no DNA. CDR3 sequence reads: CASSSRGEETQYF.